The 28 T cell receptor beta chains below all came from one sample that was sequenced in a study of blood T cells in healthy people across ages. A sample-barcoded 5' primer and a J-beta primer mix were used in a second PCR of roughly 6 to 11 cycles. One entry per CDR3 protein, called by TCRdb with MiXCR from the 5' RACE reads. The data show over 700,000 distinct CDR3 sequences, 20% to 25% seen once. These data were likewise used in another study, on T cells of mothers and their children.

The sequenced sample was blood. The receptors were sampled from a boy aged 5-17 years in good health.

CDR3 protein: CASSLVERPGQGHIQYF. In nucleotides, the CDR3 is TGCGCCAGCAGCTTGGTGGAAAGACCGGGACAGGGGCACATTCAGTACTTC. V usage is TRBV5-1 and J usage is TRBJ2-4; TRBD1 matches at 10 bases. The CDR3 spans 17 residues. Germline loops: CDR1 SGHRS, CDR2 YFSETQ. The V segment lost 0 bases and the J segment 8 bases; nucleotides outside the gene matches: 11. The variable domain in full, with the rest retrieved from reference TRBV5-1 and TRBJ2-4, is KAGVTQTPRYLIKTRGQQVTLSCSPISGHRSVSWYQQTPGQGLQFLFEYFSETQRNKGNFPGRFSGRQFSNSRSEMNVSTLELGDSALYLCASSLVERPGQGHIQYFGAGTRLSVL.

The chain recombines TRBV24-1 with TRBJ2-5; D tentatively fits TRBD1 or TRBD2 (5 bases each). This CDR3 spans 15 amino acids. The germline V gene encodes CDR1 KGHDR and CDR2 SFDVKD. With 3 bases removed from V and 5 bases from J, the gap between germline ends came to 15 bases. CDR3 amino acids: CATSDAGTSGETQYF. The DNA for the CDR3 is TGTGCCACCAGTGATGCCGGGACGTCGGGGGAGACCCAGTACTTC.

This clonotype has just a few counts. J is TRBJ2-2 and V is TRBV11-2; maybe TRBD2 (6 bases). Trimming stripped 5 bases from V and 7 bases from J, with 20 bases between. The CDR3 length is 16 residues. Germline V CDR1 and CDR2: SGHAT, FQNNGV. The CDR3 DNA reads as TGTGCCAGCAGCCTTTCCGGGACTCCTGTTGGCGGGGAGCTGTTTTTT. The encoded protein is CASSLSGTPVGGELFF.

This chain uses TRBV7-8 with TRBJ2-7; TRBD1 or TRBD2 may be the D gene (5 bases each). This CDR3 has 15 residues. Trimming cost V 2 bases and J 1 base, with 12 bases left between them. CDR1 and CDR2 from the germline V gene are SGHVS and FQNEAQ. CDR3 sequence reads: CASSLYQGPSYEQYF. CDR3 nucleotide sequence: TGTGCCAGCAGCTTATACCAGGGACCGTCCTACGAGCAGTACTTC.

This chain links TRBV7-9 with TRBJ2-1; possibly TRBD2 for D (6 bases). The CDR3 is made up of 16 amino acids. V shed 1 base and J shed 2 bases, with 12 bases lying between them. From germline, CDR1 is SEHNR and CDR2 FQNEAQ (reference sequence). The CDR3 here is CASSLEYGGAYNEQFF. CDR3 DNA sequence: TGTGCCAGCAGCTTAGAATATGGAGGGGCCTACAATGAGCAGTTCTTC.

J is TRBJ2-5 and V is TRBV11-3; tentative D call: TRBD2 (6 bases). CDR3 length: 13 residues. V gave up 7 bases and J gave up 0 bases, with 9 bases separating them. CDR1 is SGHNT, CDR2 YENEEA, per germline. CDR3 region: CASNRGYQETQYF. CDR3 DNA sequence: TGTGCCAGCAATCGGGGGTACCAAGAGACCCAGTACTTC.

This clonotype was detected once. The chain joins TRBV11-2 to TRBJ2-1; tentatively, D is TRBD1 (6 bases). The length of the CDR3 is 15 residues. From germline, CDR1 is SGHAT and CDR2 FQNNGV. Trimming removed 4 bases from V and 4 bases from J, with 14 bases in between. DNA of the CDR3: TGTGCCAGCAGCTCCGACAGGATATCTTACAATGAGCAGTTCTTC. Its translation is CASSSDRISYNEQFF.

This clonotype was detected a few times. The chain employs TRBV3-1 and TRBJ2-5; D is possibly TRBD1 (7 bases). Near its end, the DNA agrees better with TRBJ2-1, so the J call may be wrong. This CDR3 comprises 13 residues. Per the germline V gene, CDR1 is LGHDT and CDR2 is YNNKEL (reference sequence). CDR3: CASRYLPGDRQFF. Here the CDR3 DNA reads TGTGCCAGCAGATACTTACCGGGGGACAGGCAGTTCTTC.

This chain connects TRBV29-1 to TRBJ2-3; weak D call: TRBD2 (7 bases). The length of the CDR3 is 17 residues. Germline V lookup: CDR1 SQVTM, CDR2 ANQGSEA. Trimming stripped 0 bases from V and 5 bases from J, with 21 bases between. The chain's CDR3 is CSVEDLGGAIEIDTQYF. The CDR3 region has the DNA TGCAGCGTTGAAGATCTGGGGGGGGCTATTGAAATAGATACGCAGTATTTT.

The rearrangement links TRBV6-5 to TRBJ2-1, with 7 bases lining up with TRBD2. CDR1 and CDR2 (germline): MNHEY, SVGAGI. V gave up 4 bases and J gave up 5 bases; unmatched junction bases: 8. This CDR3 region has 15 residues. The CDR3 DNA follows: TGTGCCAGCAGTTCCGGCGGGGGTGCCAACAATGAGCAGTTCTTC. Translating gives CASSSGGGANNEQFF.

This clonotype was seen more than once but under ten times. The chain has TRBV7-9 and TRBJ1-5; D is unclear. Germline loops: CDR1 SEHNR, CDR2 FQNEAQ (reference sequence). V was pared by 1 base and J by 9 bases, with 22 bases between. This CDR3 is built from 17 residues. The DNA of the CDR3 is TGTGCCAGCAGCTTAGATGGGTTTGGGCCGGGCGGTAGGCCCCAGCATTTT. It translates to CASSLDGFGPGGRPQHF.

This clonotype occurred a few times. This chain uses TRBV24-1 with TRBJ2-3; D gene unclear. This CDR3 contains 14 residues. Germline CDR1 reads KGHDR; CDR2 reads SFDVKD. V dropped 7 bases and J dropped 2 bases, with 12 bases sitting between them. DNA for the CDR3: TGTGCCACCAGCGACTTGGGTCCCACAGATACGCAGTATTTT. This codes for CATSDLGPTDTQYF.

The chain uses TRBV10-3 and TRBJ2-5; D unclear. Looked up from germline, CDR1 is ENHRY and CDR2 is SYGVKD. CDR3 length: 15 residues. V lost 2 bases to trimming and J lost 0 bases, with 10 bases between them. CDR3: CAISEGQEYQETQYF. The CDR3 region has the DNA TGTGCCATCAGTGAGGGCCAGGAGTACCAAGAGACCCAGTACTTC.

V usage is TRBV29-1 and J usage is TRBJ2-1; D not certain. Trimming took off 0 bases at V and 5 bases at J, with 5 bases between the two ends. There are 12 residues in the CDR3. Germline assignment: CDR1 SQVTM and CDR2 ANQGSEA. The CDR3 DNA sequence: TGCAGCGTTGAAGAGACCAACAATGAGCAGTTCTTC. This encodes CSVEETNNEQFF.

The chain couples TRBV29-1 to TRBJ2-5; TRBD1 matches 7 bases. The J call is in doubt because the DNA end fits TRBJ2-7 better. The CDR3 consists of 13 residues. Per the germline V gene, CDR1 is SQVTM and CDR2 is ANQGSEA. The CDR3 DNA reads as TGCAGCGCCTGGGACAGCGAGTCCTACGAGCAGTACTTC. Protein sequence: CSAWDSESYEQYF.

The chain recombines TRBV20-1 with TRBJ2-4; TRBD2 matches at 9 bases. CDR1 is DFQATT and CDR2 is SNEGSKA in the germline V gene (reference sequence). This CDR3 spans 15 amino acids. The V and J ends lost 5 bases and 6 bases, in that order; junction bases with no gene match: 11. This CDR3 is CSAEALAGDINIQYF. The CDR3 DNA sequence: TGCAGTGCTGAGGCCTTAGCGGGGGACATAAACATTCAGTACTTC.

This clonotype was picked up a small number of times. The V and J genes are TRBV5-1 and TRBJ2-4; TRBD1 or TRBD2 may be the D gene (6 bases each). V lost 6 bases, J lost 6 bases, and 16 bases lay in between. Germline V gene data show CDR1 as SGHRS and CDR2 as YFSETQ. CDR3 length equals 14 residues. DNA for the CDR3: TGCGCCAGCAAATCAGGGGAGGAGGTAAACATTCAGTACTTC. It is translated as CASKSGEEVNIQYF.

This clonotype has just a few counts. This chain joins TRBV7-9 and TRBJ2-5, with D unresolved. V lost 1 base and J 3 bases, leaving 6 bases between the germline ends. Germline assignment: CDR1 SEHNR and CDR2 FQNEAQ (reference sequence). The CDR3 runs to 13 residues. The CDR3 reads CASSLGHEETQYF. Written as DNA, the CDR3 is TGTGCCAGCAGCTTAGGGCATGAAGAGACCCAGTACTTC.

The genes are TRBV6-2 or TRBV6-3 and TRBJ1-2; D unresolved. The CDR3 extends over 13 amino acids. The germline V gene encodes CDR1 MNHEY and CDR2 SVGEGT. Between the trimmed V and J ends, which lost 2 bases and 4 bases, there was a span of 8 bases. The CDR3 coding sequence is TGTGCCAGCAGTTACGGGCAGAGCTATGGCTACACCTTC. Protein sequence: CASSYGQSYGYTF.

The rearrangement links TRBV29-1 to TRBJ2-1; TRBD2 aligns across 13 bases. J lost 15 bases, V lost 5 bases, and 7 bases had no gene match. The CDR3 consists of 12 residues. Germline lookup yields CDR1 SQVTM and CDR2 ANQGSEA. The CDR3 loop reads CSVPGLAGNPFF. In DNA, the CDR3 is TGCAGCGTTCCGGGACTAGCGGGAAATCCGTTCTTC.

This clonotype has only a few counts. This chain uses TRBV20-1 with TRBJ2-5; 7 nucleotides agree with TRBD1. This CDR3 contains 14 residues. Germline V gene lookup returns CDR1 DFQATT and CDR2 SNEGSKA (reference sequence). J gave up 4 bases and V 4 bases, and 9 bases lay outside the gene matches. The DNA for the CDR3 is TGCAGTGCTATGATCGGGACAGCCTCAGAGACCCAGTACTTC. It codes for CSAMIGTASETQYF.

This clonotype has a handful of counts. J is TRBJ2-1 and V is TRBV5-1, with D perhaps TRBD1 or TRBD2 (5 bases each). The CDR3 has 13 amino acids. Trimming took off 3 bases at V and 5 bases at J, with 9 bases between the two ends. The germline V gene encodes CDR1 SGHRS and CDR2 YFSETQ. The CDR3, as DNA: TGCGCCAGCAGCTCCGGGACCCACAATGAGCAGTTCTTC. It translates to CASSSGTHNEQFF.

This clonotype was counted only a few times. The V and J genes are TRBV29-1 and TRBJ2-7; 12 bases agree with TRBD2. The V gene's germline CDR1 is SQVTM and CDR2 ANQGSEA. J was trimmed by 5 bases and V by 3 bases; bases with no gene match: 5. The CDR3 contains 14 residues. The CDR3 DNA sequence: TGCAGCGTTGATCCTAGCGGGAGGGCCGACGAGCAGTACTTC. Amino acids: CSVDPSGRADEQYF.

The gene calls are TRBV29-1 and TRBJ1-2; D remains unclear. CDR1 is SQVTM, CDR2 ANQGSEA, per germline. The CDR3 spans 13 residues. Trimming stripped 6 bases from V and 4 bases from J, with 15 bases between. CDR3 sequence (DNA): TGCAGCGTCTGGGCGGAGATTTCCTATGGCTACACCTTC. Amino acids: CSVWAEISYGYTF.

This clonotype was counted between two and nine times. This sequence joins TRBV19 and TRBJ2-5; D is possibly TRBD1 (5 bases). Germline-derived CDR1 and CDR2 are LNHDA and SQIVND (reference sequence). V was clipped by 7 bases and J by 5 bases, with 17 bases between them. The CDR3 contains 14 residues. In DNA form, the CDR3 reads TGTGCCAGTACTCCAGGGTACCCCCGGGAGACCCAGTACTTC. This gives the protein CASTPGYPRETQYF.

The chain has TRBV13 and TRBJ2-2; TRBD1 is a possible D gene (7 bases). V lost 5 bases to trimming and J lost 0 bases, with 16 bases between them. There are 17 residues in the CDR3. Per germline, CDR1 PRHDT and CDR2 FYEKMQ (reference sequence). The CDR3 DNA is TGTGCCAGCAGCCCCGCGGGACAGTACGCGAACACCGGGGAGCTGTTTTTT. It is translated as CASSPAGQYANTGELFF. Full variable domain (rest looked up from reference TRBV13 and TRBJ2-2): AAGVIQSPRHLIKEKRETATLKCYPIPRHDTVYWYQQGPGQDPQFLISFYEKMQSDKGSIPDRFSAQQFSDYHSELNMSSLELGDSALYFCASSPAGQYANTGELFFGEGSRLTVL.

V and J are TRBV4-1 and TRBJ2-5; a possible D gene is TRBD2 (6 bases). Germline V CDR1 and CDR2: MGHRA, YSYEKL. CDR3 length equals 15 residues. V shed 1 base and J shed 7 bases, with 16 bases lying between them. The CDR3 DNA follows: TGCGCCAGCAGCCAAGGGGCATCGGGGGTCGGGACCCAGTACTTC. It codes for CASSQGASGVGTQYF.

In this sample, this clonotype turned up a few times. The gene calls are TRBV7-9 and TRBJ1-4; TRBD1 agrees at 7 bases. Germline CDR1 is SEHNR and CDR2 is FQNEAQ (reference sequence). This CDR3 has 15 amino acids. Trimming at V came to 4 bases and at J to 7 bases, leaving 9 bases not matched to a gene. This chain's CDR3 is CASSSSGGKVEKLFF. The CDR3 coding sequence is TGTGCCAGCAGCTCCTCAGGGGGGAAGGTTGAAAAACTGTTTTTT. Based on the CDR3 plus reference TRBV7-9 and TRBJ1-4, the full variable domain is DTGVSQNPRHKITKRGQNVTFRCDPISEHNRLYWYRQTLGQGPEFLTYFQNEAQLEKSRLLSDRFSAERPKGSFSTLEIQRTEQGDSAMYLCASSSSGGKVEKLFFGSGTQLSVL.